The 24 T cell receptor beta chains presented below share a single source sample, sequenced in a study of cytomegalovirus exposure and HLA in healthy donors. The PCR made use of 60 Vbeta and 13 Jbeta primers. Generated by immunoSEQ multiplex PCR, the TCRdb table keeps only in-frame clones and is missing some. The table shows 150,000 or so clones, with about 83% occurring only once. Sample: PBMCs. All receptors derive from a man in his forties in good health and CMV-seropositive.

CDR3 DNA: TGTGCCAGCAGCTTGCGGGGGGGTCGTAACACTGAAGCTTTCTTT. Its protein is CASSLRGGRNTEAFF. V usage is TRBV5-6 and J usage is TRBJ1-1, with D tentatively TRBD1 (5 bases). CDR3 size: 15 residues. V was cut by 1 base and J by 2 bases, with 12 bases left in between. Germline CDR1 and CDR2: SGHDT and YYEEEE.

Details on this clone: Other DNA sequences in this specimen translate into the identical CDR3. The V call is TRBV18, the J call TRBJ2-5; 7 positions match TRBD2. The CDR3 is 13 residues long. The V gene end was trimmed by 3 bases and the J gene end by 2 bases; junction bases not matched to a gene: 0. Germline CDR1 is KGHSH and CDR2 is LQKENI. CDR3 in DNA: TGTGCCAGCTCACCGGGACTACAAGAGACCCAGTACTTC. It is translated as CASSPGLQETQYF.

The rearrangement uses TRBV7-2 and TRBJ1-2, with 7 nucleotides matching TRBD1. CDR1 and CDR2 (germline): SGHTA, FQGNSA. CDR3 length: 18 amino acids. J lost 0 bases, V lost 8 bases, and 18 bases had no gene match. In DNA, the CDR3 is TGTGCCAGCCAACCCCGGACAGGCGCTTTAGGGGCTAACTATGGCTACACCTTC. Protein sequence: CASQPRTGALGANYGYTF.

This clone appeared a few times. The CDR3: CASSPPRDRGRGSFF. The CDR3 bases are TGTGCCAGCAGTCCGCCCAGGGACAGGGGGCGCGGATCTTTCTTT. The chain links TRBV7-7 to TRBJ1-1, with TRBD1 matching 12 bases. Germline V gives CDR1 SSHAT, CDR2 FNYEAQ (reference sequence). The J segment lost 12 bases and the V segment lost 6 bases, leaving 14 bases of the junction unmatched. The CDR3 has 15 amino acids.

Note on this clone: A junction boundary mismatches the germline segment, possibly from a read error. This rearrangement joins TRBV7-2 to TRBJ2-5, with TRBD2 matching over 14 bases. From germline, CDR1 is SGHTA and CDR2 FQGNSA. The CDR3 length is 16 residues. CDR3: CASSPGTSGSMETQHF. The CDR3 coding sequence is TGTGCCAGCAGCCCCGGGACTAGCGGGAGTATGGAGACCCAGCACTTC.

This rearrangement joins TRBV6-5 to TRBJ2-7; 7 nucleotides align to TRBD1. The CDR3 has 14 residues. Germline values: CDR1 MNHEY, CDR2 SVGAGI. Unmatched junction bases numbered 3, after V lost 3 bases and J lost 1 base. Here the CDR3 DNA reads TGTGCCAGCAGTTATTCGGGACAGTCCTACGAGCAGTACTTC. Translated: CASSYSGQSYEQYF.

In the case of this clone: Other DNA sequences from this sample encode an identical CDR3 as well. V and J are TRBV6-6 and TRBJ2-7; 9 positions agree with TRBD1. This CDR3 spans 14 amino acids. Germline V CDR1 and CDR2: MNHNY, SVGAGI (reference sequence). V gave up 4 bases and J gave up 3 bases; unmatched junction bases: 4. The CDR3 DNA follows: TGTGCCAGCAGTTTGACAGGGGGGTTCTACGAGCAGTACTTC. Protein sequence: CASSLTGGFYEQYF.

Note on this clone: At one of its ends the junction is not consistent with the germline gene, which may arise from a read error. The rearrangement joins TRBV7-9 to TRBJ2-1; TRBD1 matches at 8 bases. CDR1 SEHNR and CDR2 FQNEAQ come from the germline V gene (reference sequence). This CDR3 is built from 15 residues. The CDR3 bases are TGTTCCAGCAGCTTAGTGGGGACAGGCGGCAATGAGCAGTTCTTC. This encodes CSSSLVGTGGNEQFF.

This clone was counted between two and nine times. The chain has TRBV5-4 and TRBJ2-3; TRBD2 might be the D (6 bases). V lost 0 bases and J 6 bases, leaving 11 bases between the germline ends. Germline CDR1 reads SGHNT; CDR2 reads YYREEE (reference sequence). This CDR3 is built from 14 residues. The CDR3 protein is CASSLDSAGDTQYF. CDR3 DNA: TGTGCCAGCAGCTTGGATTCTGCGGGGGATACGCAGTATTTT.

The chain couples TRBV19 to TRBJ1-4; 10 nucleotides agree with TRBD1. V lost 5 bases, J lost 4 bases, and 16 bases stayed unmatched. This CDR3 is built from 19 residues. Germline CDR1 and CDR2: LNHDA and SQIVND (reference sequence). The CDR3 here is CASSDRGQGYLGNNEKLFF. Written as DNA, the CDR3 is TGTGCCAGTAGTGACAGGGGACAGGGGTATCTGGGGAATAATGAAAAACTGTTTTTT.

The sample holds a few counts of this clone. Within the sample, other DNA sequences also encode this same CDR3. The V call is TRBV7-9, the J call TRBJ2-3; 13 bases agree with TRBD2. The germline V gene has CDR1 SEHNR and CDR2 FQNEAQ (reference sequence). The CDR3 consists of 16 residues. J was trimmed by 2 bases and V by 5 bases; bases with no gene match: 4. CDR3 DNA: TGTGCCAGCAGCCCGGGGACTAGCGGGAACACAGATACGCAGTATTTT. It encodes CASSPGTSGNTDTQYF.

The chain uses TRBV5-6 and TRBJ2-4, with 12 bases matching TRBD2. Germline CDR1 and CDR2: SGHDT and YYEEEE. The trim removed 0 bases at V and 0 bases at J, leaving 7 bases unmatched. This CDR3 spans 19 amino acids. CDR3 nucleotides: TGTGCCAGCAGCTTGGGGCCCGGACTAGCGGGAATAGCCAAAAACATTCAGTACTTC. It specifies CASSLGPGLAGIAKNIQYF.

The chain joins TRBV9 to TRBJ1-5; a possible D gene is TRBD1 (5 bases). The CDR3 is 11 residues long. Trimming stripped 0 bases from V and 15 bases from J, with 10 bases between. Germline V gene sequence: CDR1 SGDLS, CDR2 YYNGEE. The CDR3 bases are TGTGCCAGCAGCGTAGAGCAGGGCGGGCATTTT. This translates into CASSVEQGGHF. Using reference TRBV9 and TRBJ1-5 for the parts outside the CDR3, the full variable domain is DSGVTQTPKHLITATGQRVTLRCSPRSGDLSVYWYQQSLDQGLQFLIQYYNGEERAKGNILERFSAQQFPDLHSELNLSSLELGDSALYFCASSVEQGGHFGDGTRLSIL.

The chain links TRBV29-1 to TRBJ2-1; TRBD1 is a possible D gene (7 bases). Between the trimmed V and J ends, which lost 4 bases and 6 bases, there was a span of 13 bases. The CDR3 runs 13 residues. The germline V gene has CDR1 SQVTM and CDR2 ANQGSEA. The CDR3 coding sequence is TGCAGCGTTGGGAGGGGGCACTTCAATGAGCAGTTCTTC. This codes for CSVGRGHFNEQFF.

J is TRBJ2-7 and V is TRBV7-7; TRBD2 might be the D (5 bases). Deletions cut 1 base from V and 4 bases from J, with 8 bases between. From germline, CDR1 is SSHAT and CDR2 FNYEAQ (reference sequence). The CDR3 has 13 amino acids. This chain's CDR3 is CASSLGAGYEQYF. DNA of the CDR3: TGTGCCAGCAGCTTAGGGGCGGGTTACGAGCAGTACTTC.

The J gene is TRBJ1-5, the V gene TRBV19; no clear D. Deletions cut 3 bases from V and 4 bases from J, with 10 bases between. The CDR3 consists of 14 residues. The germline CDR1 and CDR2 sequences are LNHDA and SQIVND (reference sequence). The CDR3 DNA reads TGTGCCAGTAGTATTGAGGCGGAAAATCAGCCCCAGCATTTT. Translation: CASSIEAENQPQHF.

This chain joins TRBV7-2 and TRBJ2-5; D not certain. From germline, CDR1 is SGHTA and CDR2 FQGNSA. The V gene lost 3 bases and the J gene lost 0 bases, with 5 bases spanning the gap. This CDR3 is built from 13 residues. The CDR3 loop reads CASSFGHQETQYF. DNA of the CDR3: TGTGCCAGCAGCTTTGGGCACCAAGAGACCCAGTACTTC.

The chain carries TRBV28 and TRBJ1-2, with 8 bases identical to TRBD1. Germline CDR1 reads MDHEN; CDR2 reads SYDVKM. This CDR3 is 17 amino acids long. V shed 2 bases and J 0 bases; nucleotides not matched to a gene: 8. For the CDR3, the DNA is TGTGCCAGCAGTTTAATAGGACAGGGCTTGACTAACTATGGCTACACCTTC. Its protein product is CASSLIGQGLTNYGYTF.

The chain links TRBV19 to TRBJ2-1, with 8 bases fitting TRBD1. Germline loops: CDR1 LNHDA, CDR2 SQIVND (reference sequence). CDR3 length: 15 residues. V shed 2 bases, J shed 0 bases, and the junction held 0 bases outside the gene matches. The DNA of the CDR3 is TGTGCCAGTAGTATAACAGGGGGCTCCTACAATGAGCAGTTCTTC. Amino acids: CASSITGGSYNEQFF.

Notes on this clone: One end of the junction is discordant with germline, which a read error may explain. The V gene is TRBV4-3, the J gene TRBJ2-4, with a weak D call TRBD1 (6 bases). From germline, CDR1 is LGHNA and CDR2 YSLEER. There are 17 residues in the CDR3. This CDR3 reads CASSQPRQVGAKNSQYF. CDR3 sequence (DNA): TGCGCCAGCAGCCAACCCAGACAGGTTGGAGCCAAAAACAGTCAGTACTTC.

The rearrangement links TRBV7-2 to TRBJ1-4; TRBD1 matches 7 bases. The junction had 8 bases not matched to a gene; V was cut back by 5 bases and J by 2 bases. The V gene's germline CDR1 is SGHTA and CDR2 FQGNSA. The CDR3 runs to 16 residues. The CDR3 is CASSLTGVRTNEKLFF. The DNA for the CDR3 is TGTGCCAGCAGCCTTACAGGGGTGAGGACTAATGAAAAACTGTTTTTT.

V usage is TRBV5-1 and J usage is TRBJ2-3; 9 bases map to TRBD2. V lost 3 bases, J lost 6 bases, and 11 bases stayed unmatched. This CDR3 contains 16 residues. Germline-derived CDR1 and CDR2 are SGHRS and YFSETQ. DNA for the CDR3: TGCGCCAGCAGCTCGGGTAGTAGCGGGAGTGGGGATACGCAGTATTTT. Amino acid sequence: CASSSGSSGSGDTQYF. Based on the CDR3 plus reference TRBV5-1 and TRBJ2-3, the full variable domain is KAGVTQTPRYLIKTRGQQVTLSCSPISGHRSVSWYQQTPGQGLQFLFEYFSETQRNKGNFPGRFSGRQFSNSRSEMNVSTLELGDSALYLCASSSGSSGSGDTQYFGPGTRLTVL.

The V gene is TRBV5-6, the J gene TRBJ2-7; 10 positions match TRBD2. The germline V gene encodes CDR1 SGHDT and CDR2 YYEEEE. V shed 5 bases and J 2 bases; nucleotides not matched to a gene: 7. This CDR3 spans 15 amino acids. The CDR3 DNA reads as TGTGCCAGCAGGACTGGAGCGGGGGGGCCCTACGAGCAGTACTTC. This sequence encodes CASRTGAGGPYEQYF. The complete variable domain, with remaining parts taken from reference TRBV5-6 and TRBJ2-7, reads DAGVTQSPTHLIKTRGQQVTLRCSPKSGHDTVSWYQQALGQGPQFIFQYYEEEERQRGNFPDRFSGHQFPNYSSELNVNALLLGDSALYLCASRTGAGGPYEQYFGPGTRLTVT.

The chain is built from TRBV19 and TRBJ2-7; D is unresolved. Germline V gene data show CDR1 as LNHDA and CDR2 as SQIVND (reference sequence). The CDR3 loop spans 13 amino acids. Trimming shortened V by 2 bases and J by 2 bases, and 7 bases separated the two germline ends. Written as DNA, the CDR3 is TGTGCCAGTAGTATATCTAGAACCTACGAGCAGTACTTC. Encoded protein: CASSISRTYEQYF.